These T cell receptor beta chains were read from a single sample in a study of blood T cell repertoires in COVID-19. Sequenced by immunoSEQ multiplex PCR; TCRdb stores in-frame clones only, minus some. The data hold over 150,000 clones, with over 80% observed a single time. The sample taken for sequencing was peripheral blood. The origin of the receptors is a woman between 40 and 50 years old with COVID-19, enrolled during active disease. Both conserved end residues are part of each CDR3. The order of the fields is J gene, V gene, D gene, clone size, CDR3 protein, CDR3 DNA. D genes are given only for firm matches. The size of a clone is reported for some rows only, either as once, few or many, or as a class for expanded clones.

>TRBJ2-2|TRBV28|TRBD2|-
CASSSGLAAGELFF
TGTGCCAGCAGCTCGGGACTAGCGGCCGGGGAGCTGTTTTTT
>TRBJ1-4|TRBV5-1|-|once
CASFERGNEKLFF
TGCGCCAGCTTCGAAAGGGGGAATGAAAAACTGTTTTTT
>TRBJ2-1|TRBV7-9|TRBD2|-
CASSLGTSGTTYNEQFF
TGTGCCAGCAGCTTAGGGACTAGCGGGACTACCTACAATGAGCAGTTCTTC
>TRBJ1-2|TRBV27|-|few
CASSLGARGDGYTF
TGTGCCAGCAGTCTTGGGGCGCGTGGCGATGGCTACACCTTC
>TRBJ2-7|TRBV3-1/TRBV3-2|TRBD2|-
CASSRQLAGGLYEQYF
TGTGCCAGCAGCCGACAACTAGCGGGAGGGTTGTACGAGCAGTACTTC
>TRBJ2-1|TRBV2|-|-
CASRRGLTDNEQFF
TGTGCCAGCAGACGAGGCCTTACGGACAATGAGCAGTTCTTC
>TRBJ2-5|TRBV5-1|-|-
CASSLEGGNQETQYF
TGCGCCAGCAGCTTGGAGGGGGGGAACCAAGAGACCCAGTACTTC
>TRBJ1-1|TRBV5-6|-|-
CASSSSWRTEAFF
TGTGCCAGCAGCTCCTCGTGGAGGACTGAAGCTTTCTTT
>TRBJ2-1|TRBV27|TRBD2|-
CASSQASGGPDEQFF
TGTGCCAGCAGTCAGGCTAGCGGGGGTCCCGATGAGCAGTTCTTC
>TRBJ1-5|TRBV3-1/TRBV3-2|TRBD1|-
CASSPGTGGPSNQPQHF
TGTGCCAGCAGTCCTGGGACAGGGGGACCTAGCAATCAGCCCCAGCATTTT
>TRBJ2-7|TRBV19|-|-
CASSHPAPRRGNSYEQYF
TGTGCCAGTAGTCACCCCGCCCCAAGGCGGGGAAACTCCTACGAGCAGTACTTC
>TRBJ1-6|TRBV5-1|-|-
CASSLAVGYNSPLHF
TGCGCCAGCAGCTTGGCCGTCGGCTATAATTCACCCCTCCACTTT
>TRBJ2-2|TRBV29-1|-|-
CSVEQQEHSNTGELFF
TGCAGCGTTGAACAACAGGAGCACTCGAACACCGGGGAGCTGTTTTTT
>TRBJ2-1|TRBV9|TRBD2|-
CASSALAGEWNEQFF
TGTGCCAGCAGCGCCCTAGCGGGAGAGTGGAATGAGCAGTTCTTC
>TRBJ2-7|TRBV28|TRBD2|-
CASSLSGTSIYEQYF
TGTGCCAGCAGTTTGAGCGGGACTAGCATCTACGAGCAGTACTTC
>TRBJ2-3|TRBV10-1|-|-
CASSESRSTDTQYF
TGCGCCAGCAGTGAGTCCCGGAGCACAGATACGCAGTATTTT
>TRBJ2-2|TRBV2|-|-
CASSGQAGELFF
TGTGCCAGCAGTGGACAGGCCGGGGAGCTGTTTTTT